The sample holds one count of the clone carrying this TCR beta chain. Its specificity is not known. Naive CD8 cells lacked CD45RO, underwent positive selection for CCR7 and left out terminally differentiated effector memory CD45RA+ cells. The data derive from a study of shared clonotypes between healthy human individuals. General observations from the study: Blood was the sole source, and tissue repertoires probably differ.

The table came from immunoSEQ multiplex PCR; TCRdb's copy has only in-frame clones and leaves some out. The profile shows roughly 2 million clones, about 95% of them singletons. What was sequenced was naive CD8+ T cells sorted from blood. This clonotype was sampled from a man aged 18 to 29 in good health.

CDR3 DNA: TGTGCCAGCAGCTTTACGGAAACCTACGAGCAGTACTTC. Translated, it gives CASSFTETYEQYF. The rearrangement joins TRBV11-2 to TRBJ2-7; D gene ambiguous. Trimming removed 3 bases from V and 2 bases from J, with 8 bases in between. The CDR3 runs 13 residues. CDR1 and CDR2 (germline): SGHAT, FQNNGV.